This paragraph reports one TCR beta chain. The record originates from a study of T cell responses to AZD1222 COVID-19 vaccine. The CDR3 is 16 amino acids. The germline V gene has CDR1 MNHEY and CDR2 SVGAGI. J was trimmed by 5 bases and V by 2 bases; bases with no gene match: 12. The protocol was immunoSEQ multiplex PCR, while the TCRdb copy is restricted to in-frame clones and leaves out a portion. The sample records 95,000 to 110,000 clones, 87% being singletons. The J gene is TRBJ2-7, the V gene TRBV6-5; 7 nucleotides line up with TRBD2. This sequence originates from an adult who received the AZD1222 COVID-19 vaccine. The source was peripheral blood, collected 28 days after the second AZD1222 dose. CDR3 nucleotide sequence: TGTGCCAGCAGTTACCAAACCGGGACTATCGTTCACGAGCAGTACTTC. This gives the protein CASSYQTGTIVHEQYF.